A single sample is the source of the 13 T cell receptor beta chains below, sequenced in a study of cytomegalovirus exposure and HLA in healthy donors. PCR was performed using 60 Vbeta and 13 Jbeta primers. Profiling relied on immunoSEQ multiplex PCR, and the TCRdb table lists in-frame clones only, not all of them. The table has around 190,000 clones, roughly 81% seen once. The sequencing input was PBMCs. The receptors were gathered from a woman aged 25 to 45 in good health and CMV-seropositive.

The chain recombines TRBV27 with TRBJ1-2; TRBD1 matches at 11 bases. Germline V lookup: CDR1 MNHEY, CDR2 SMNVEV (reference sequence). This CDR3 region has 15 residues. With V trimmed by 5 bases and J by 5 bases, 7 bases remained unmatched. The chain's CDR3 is CASSEGQGAGYGYTF. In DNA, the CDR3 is TGTGCCAGCAGTGAAGGACAGGGGGCTGGTTATGGCTACACCTTC.

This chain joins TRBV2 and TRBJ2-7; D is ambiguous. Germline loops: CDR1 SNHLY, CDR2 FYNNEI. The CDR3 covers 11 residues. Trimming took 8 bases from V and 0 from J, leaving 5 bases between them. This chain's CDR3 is CASLSSYEQYF. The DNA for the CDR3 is TGTGCCAGCCTGAGCTCCTACGAGCAGTACTTC.

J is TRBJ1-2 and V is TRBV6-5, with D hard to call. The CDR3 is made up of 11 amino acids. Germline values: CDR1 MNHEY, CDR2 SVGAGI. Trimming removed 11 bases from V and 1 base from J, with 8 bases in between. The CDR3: CAPTFNYGYTF. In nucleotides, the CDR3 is TGTGCCCCCACATTTAACTATGGCTACACCTTC.

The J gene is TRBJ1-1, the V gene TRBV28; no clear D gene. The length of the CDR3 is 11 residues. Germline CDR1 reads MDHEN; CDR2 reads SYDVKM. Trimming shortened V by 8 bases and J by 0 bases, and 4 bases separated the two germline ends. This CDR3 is CASCVNTEAFF. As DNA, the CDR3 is TGTGCCAGCTGCGTGAACACTGAAGCTTTCTTT. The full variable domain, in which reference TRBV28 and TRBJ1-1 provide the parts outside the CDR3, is DVKVTQSSRYLVKRTGEKVFLECVQDMDHENMFWYRQDPGLGLRLIYFSYDVKMKEKGDIPEGYSVSREKKERFSLILESASTNQTSMYLCASCVNTEAFFGQGTRLTVV.

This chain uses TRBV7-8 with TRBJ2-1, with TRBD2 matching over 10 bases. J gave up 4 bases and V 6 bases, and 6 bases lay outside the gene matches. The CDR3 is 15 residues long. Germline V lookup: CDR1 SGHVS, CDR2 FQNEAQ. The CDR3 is CASREGTSDYNEQFF. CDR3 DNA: TGTGCCAGCAGGGAAGGGACTAGCGATTACAATGAGCAGTTCTTC.

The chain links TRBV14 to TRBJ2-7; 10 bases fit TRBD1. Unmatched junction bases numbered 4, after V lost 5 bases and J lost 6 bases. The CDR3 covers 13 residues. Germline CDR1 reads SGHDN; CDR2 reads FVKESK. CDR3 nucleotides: TGTGCCAGCAGCTGGACAGGGGGGGCCGAGCAGTACTTC. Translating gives CASSWTGGAEQYF.

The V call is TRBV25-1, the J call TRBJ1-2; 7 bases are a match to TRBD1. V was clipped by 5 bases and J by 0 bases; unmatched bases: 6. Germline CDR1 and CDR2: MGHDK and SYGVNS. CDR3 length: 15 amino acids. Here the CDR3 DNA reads TGTGCCAGCAGTCTAGGACAGGACTCTAACTATGGCTACACCTTC. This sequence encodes CASSLGQDSNYGYTF.

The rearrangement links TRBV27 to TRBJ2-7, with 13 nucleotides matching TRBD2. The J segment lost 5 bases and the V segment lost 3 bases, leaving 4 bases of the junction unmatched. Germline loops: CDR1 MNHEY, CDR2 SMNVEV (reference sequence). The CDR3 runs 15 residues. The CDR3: CASSFTSGRAHEQYF. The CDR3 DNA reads TGTGCCAGCAGTTTTACTAGCGGGAGGGCTCACGAGCAGTACTTC.

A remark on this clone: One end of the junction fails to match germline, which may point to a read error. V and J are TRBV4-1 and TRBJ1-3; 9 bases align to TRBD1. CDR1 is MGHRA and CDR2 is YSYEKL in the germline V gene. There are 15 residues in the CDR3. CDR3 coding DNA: TGCGCCAGCAGCCATCCCGACAGGGGGGGGGCAGCTCTGGATTTT. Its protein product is CASSHPDRGGAALDF.

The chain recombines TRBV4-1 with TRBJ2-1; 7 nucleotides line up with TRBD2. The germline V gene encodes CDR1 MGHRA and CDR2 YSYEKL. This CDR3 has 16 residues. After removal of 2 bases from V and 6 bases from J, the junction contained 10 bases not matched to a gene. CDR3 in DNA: TGCGCCAGCAGCCAACTTCCAACGGGGGGAAGCAATGAGCAGTTCTTC. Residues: CASSQLPTGGSNEQFF.

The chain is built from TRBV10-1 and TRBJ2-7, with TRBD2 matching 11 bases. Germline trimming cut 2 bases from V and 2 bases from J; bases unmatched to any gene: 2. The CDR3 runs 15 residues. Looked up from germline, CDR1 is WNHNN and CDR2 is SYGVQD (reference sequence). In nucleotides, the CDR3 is TGCGCCAGCAGTGAGCGACTAGCGGGACCCTACGAGCAGTACTTC. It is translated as CASSERLAGPYEQYF.

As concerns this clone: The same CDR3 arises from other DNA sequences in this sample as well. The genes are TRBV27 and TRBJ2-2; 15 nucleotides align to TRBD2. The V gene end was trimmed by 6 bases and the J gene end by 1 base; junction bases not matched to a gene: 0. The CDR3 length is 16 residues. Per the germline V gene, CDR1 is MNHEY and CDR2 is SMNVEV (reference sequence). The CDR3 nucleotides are TGTGCCAGCAGGGGACTAGCGGGAGGGAACACCGGGGAGCTGTTTTTT. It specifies CASRGLAGGNTGELFF.

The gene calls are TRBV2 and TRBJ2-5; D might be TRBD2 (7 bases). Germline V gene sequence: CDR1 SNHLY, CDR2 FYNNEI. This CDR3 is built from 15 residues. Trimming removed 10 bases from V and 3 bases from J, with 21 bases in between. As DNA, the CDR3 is TGTGCCACCGTGTTCGGGGGGCTGGGGAAAGAGACCCAGTACTTC. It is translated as CATVFGGLGKETQYF. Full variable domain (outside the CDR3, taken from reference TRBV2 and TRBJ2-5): EPEVTQTPSHQVTQMGQEVILRCVPISNHLYFYWYRQILGQKVEFLVSFYNNEISEKSEIFDDQFSVERPDGSNFTLKIRSTKLEDSAMYFCATVFGGLGKETQYFGPGTRLLVL.